Sequencing of this TCR beta chain was carried out in a study of T cell responses to AZD1222 COVID-19 vaccine. For the study at large: Second-dose timings of about 4 or about 12 weeks were pooled. Study results and caveats: The sample set comprised mostly white British donors with more females, and clonal diversity was possibly underestimated. Reports indicate that nearly half of spike-specific TCRs are directed at unmutated variant regions.

Clones were sequenced by immunoSEQ multiplex PCR, and TCRdb holds only the in-frame ones, with some missing. The table shows about 120,000 clones, with approximately 87% occurring only once. Germline V gives CDR1 SGHRS, CDR2 YFSETQ. The CDR3 loop spans 14 amino acids. After removal of 4 bases from V and 1 base from J, the junction contained 3 bases not matched to a gene. As regards this clone: Its antigen is unidentified.

This TCR came from an adult in good health. This sequence joins TRBV5-1 and TRBJ1-1, with 8 positions matching TRBD1. Sequences were derived from peripheral blood, sampled on day 0 of AZD1222 vaccination. The DNA of the CDR3 is TGCGCCAGCAGCCCGGACAGGGCGAACACTGAAGCTTTCTTT. Protein: CASSPDRANTEAFF.